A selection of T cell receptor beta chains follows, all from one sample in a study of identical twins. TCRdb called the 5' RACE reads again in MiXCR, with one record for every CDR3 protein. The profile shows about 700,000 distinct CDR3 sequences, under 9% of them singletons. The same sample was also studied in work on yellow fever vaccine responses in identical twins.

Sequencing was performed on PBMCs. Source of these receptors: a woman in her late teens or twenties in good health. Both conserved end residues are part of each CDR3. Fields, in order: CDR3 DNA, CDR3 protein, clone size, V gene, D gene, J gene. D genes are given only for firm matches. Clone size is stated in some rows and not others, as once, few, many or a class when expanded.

TGTGCCAGCAGCTCCTCCAGGGTTGATGGTTCGGACGAGCAGTACTTC CASSSSRVDGSDEQYF NA TRBV7-6 NA TRBJ2-7
TGTGCCAGCAGTGATGGGGCGGGAGACTACAATGAGCAGTTCTTC CASSDGAGDYNEQFF NA TRBV6-4 TRBD2 TRBJ2-1
TGTGCCAGCAGCCGGGGACTAGCTTCCTACGAGCAGTACTTC CASSRGLASYEQYF NA TRBV7-2 TRBD2 TRBJ2-7
TGCGCCAGCAGCTGGGGACAGGCCAATGAGCAGTTCTTC CASSWGQANEQFF few TRBV5-1 TRBD1 TRBJ2-1
TGTGCGGCGGACAGACAAGGCAATGAGCAGTTCTTC CAADRQGNEQFF few TRBV30 NA TRBJ2-1
TGCGCCAGCAGCCGCCGGGACAGGGCGCAGAATGAGCAGTTCTTC CASSRRDRAQNEQFF few TRBV5-1 TRBD1 TRBJ2-1
TGTGCCAGCAGTCGAGCCCGAGGACAGGGGGCAGTAGATACGCAGTATTTT CASSRARGQGAVDTQYF NA TRBV6-1 TRBD1 TRBJ2-3
TGTGCCAGCAGCCGACAGGGGCCCACAGATACGCAGTATTTT CASSRQGPTDTQYF many TRBV7-9 TRBD1 TRBJ2-3
TGTGCCAGCAGTCCCAGCGGGGGGGCAGTGGATACGCAGTATTTT CASSPSGGAVDTQYF NA TRBV9 TRBD2 TRBJ2-3
TGTGCCAGCAGTGAGGGGCATGAGGGATACAATGAGCAGTTCTTC CASSEGHEGYNEQFF many TRBV6-4 NA TRBJ2-1